This T cell receptor beta chain was found in a study of control samples from healthy donors and cancer patients. CDR3 length: 18 amino acids. Trimming removed 4 bases from V and 2 bases from J; junction bases left unmatched: 13. Germline V lookup: CDR1 SEHNR, CDR2 FQNEAQ (reference sequence). Some clones are missing from TCRdb's copy, which holds only in-frame ones; the method was immunoSEQ multiplex PCR. The table has over 100,000 clones, about nine tenths seen once. The sample consisted of blood. This TCR derives from a man in his forties or fifties in good health. V gene TRBV7-9 combines with J gene TRBJ2-2; TRBD1 matches 7 bases. The CDR3 here is CASSSTNRGPSNTGELFF. The CDR3 nucleotides read TGTGCCAGCAGCTCCACCAACAGGGGTCCTTCTAACACCGGGGAGCTGTTTTTT. The complete variable domain, with remaining parts taken from reference TRBV7-9 and TRBJ2-2, reads DTGVSQNPRHKITKRGQNVTFRCDPISEHNRLYWYRQTLGQGPEFLTYFQNEAQLEKSRLLSDRFSAERPKGSFSTLEIQRTEQGDSAMYLCASSSTNRGPSNTGELFFGEGSRLTVL.